The clone carrying this T cell receptor (beta chain) was counted only a few times. This CDR3 has 15 amino acids. CDR1 and CDR2 (germline): LNHDA, SQIVND (reference sequence). V dropped 6 bases and J dropped 1; count of bases not matched to a gene: 4. The data originate from a study of T cell changes during pregnancy in multiple sclerosis. TCRdb's table, derived via immunoSEQ multiplex PCR, lists solely in-frame clones and lacks some. The data contain about 12,000 clones, about 91% of them singletons. Sample: CD8+ T cells from peripheral blood mononuclear cells, taken in the second trimester of pregnancy. The clonotype was recovered from a female donor in good health, enrolled as a control in a pregnancy study. This chain joins TRBV19 and TRBJ2-1, with 9 bases fitting TRBD2. The CDR3 region is CASSTTSGSYNEQFF. CDR3 coding DNA: TGTGCCAGTAGCACGACTAGCGGTTCCTACAATGAGCAGTTCTTC.